This T cell receptor beta chain came from a study of T cell changes during pregnancy in multiple sclerosis. CDR3 length: 13 amino acids. Germline V lookup: CDR1 SQVTM, CDR2 ANQGSEA. V trimming: 6 bases; J trimming: 3 bases; junction bases outside the gene matches: 1. Generated by immunoSEQ multiplex PCR, the TCRdb table keeps only in-frame clones and is missing some. The table shows about 120,000 clones, with 93% occurring only once. This TCR derives from a female donor with multiple sclerosis, enrolled in a pregnancy study. J is TRBJ2-7 and V is TRBV29-1; the match to TRBD2 covers 14 bases. The sample was peripheral blood, taken before pregnancy. This CDR3 reads CSVGTSGSYEQYF. As DNA, the CDR3 is TGCAGCGTGGGGACTAGCGGGAGCTACGAGCAGTACTTC.